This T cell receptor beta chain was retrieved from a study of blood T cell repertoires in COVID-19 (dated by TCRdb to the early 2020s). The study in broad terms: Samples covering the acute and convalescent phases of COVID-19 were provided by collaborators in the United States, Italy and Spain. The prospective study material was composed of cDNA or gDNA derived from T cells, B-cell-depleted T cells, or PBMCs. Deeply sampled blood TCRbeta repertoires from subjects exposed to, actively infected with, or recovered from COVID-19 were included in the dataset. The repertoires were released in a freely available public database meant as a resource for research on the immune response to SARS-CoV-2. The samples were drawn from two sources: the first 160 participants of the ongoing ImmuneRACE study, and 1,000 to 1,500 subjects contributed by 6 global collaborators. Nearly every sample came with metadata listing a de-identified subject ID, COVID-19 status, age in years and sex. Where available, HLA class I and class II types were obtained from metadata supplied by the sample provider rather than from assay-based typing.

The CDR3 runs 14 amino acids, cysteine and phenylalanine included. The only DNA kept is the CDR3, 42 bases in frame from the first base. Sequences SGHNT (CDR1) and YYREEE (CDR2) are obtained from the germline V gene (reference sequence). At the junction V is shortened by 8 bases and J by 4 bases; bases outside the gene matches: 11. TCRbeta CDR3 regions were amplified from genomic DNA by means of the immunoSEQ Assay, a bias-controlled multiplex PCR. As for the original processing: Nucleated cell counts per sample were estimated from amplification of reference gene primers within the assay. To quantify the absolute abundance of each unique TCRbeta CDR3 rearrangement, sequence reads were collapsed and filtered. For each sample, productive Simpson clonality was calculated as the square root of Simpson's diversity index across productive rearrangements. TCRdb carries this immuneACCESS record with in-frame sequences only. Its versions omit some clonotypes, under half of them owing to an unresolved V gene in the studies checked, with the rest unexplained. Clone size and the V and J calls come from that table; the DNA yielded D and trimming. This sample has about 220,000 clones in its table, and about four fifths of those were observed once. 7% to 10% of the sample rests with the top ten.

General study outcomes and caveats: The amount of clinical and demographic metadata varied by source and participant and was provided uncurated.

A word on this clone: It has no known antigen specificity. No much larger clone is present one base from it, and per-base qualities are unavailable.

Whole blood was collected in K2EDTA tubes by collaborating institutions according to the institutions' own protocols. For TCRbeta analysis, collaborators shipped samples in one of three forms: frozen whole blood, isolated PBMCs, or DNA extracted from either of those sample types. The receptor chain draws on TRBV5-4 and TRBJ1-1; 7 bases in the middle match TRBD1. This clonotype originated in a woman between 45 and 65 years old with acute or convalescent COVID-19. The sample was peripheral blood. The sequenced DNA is TGTGCCAGGACTGACAGGGCCTCGGGCACTGAAGCTTTCTTT. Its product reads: CARTDRASGTEAFF. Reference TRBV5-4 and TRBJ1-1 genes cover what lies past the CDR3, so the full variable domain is ETGVTQSPTHLIKTRGQQVTLRCSSQSGHNTVSWYQQALGQGPQFIFQYYREEENGRGNFPPRFSGLQFPNYSSELNVNALELDDSALYLCARTDRASGTEAFFGQGTRLTVV.